Listed here are 23 T cell receptor beta chains from one sample, sequenced in a study of sequential checkpoint blockade in melanoma. The treatment: randomized to nivolumab then ipilimumab (arm A) or the reverse (arm B). The data were produced by immunoSEQ multiplex PCR, yet TCRdb's version contains in-frame clones alone and is incomplete. Of tens of thousands of clones detected, about 88% appear once; the ten largest clones hold approximately 15%. The sequencing here drew on CD8+ T cells sorted from blood (inferred from file names), taken from a patient given nivolumab and ipilimumab in sequence. These receptors were taken from a human donor with melanoma.

This chain links TRBV5-1 with TRBJ2-7, with D hard to call. Trimming stripped 6 bases from V and 2 bases from J, with 15 bases between. This CDR3 has 14 amino acids. The V gene's germline CDR1 is SGHRS and CDR2 YFSETQ. The CDR3 DNA reads TGCGCCAGCAACCACCGCCCAGAAACCTACGAGCAGTACTTC. As protein: CASNHRPETYEQYF.

The rearrangement links TRBV9 to TRBJ2-3; D might be TRBD2 (5 bases). The V and J ends lost 1 base and 0 bases respectively, with 9 bases between them. The germline V gene has CDR1 SGDLS and CDR2 YYNGEE. The CDR3 has 15 residues. The CDR3 sequence is CASSVLAPSTDTQYF. CDR3 nucleotide sequence: TGTGCCAGCAGCGTACTAGCTCCTAGCACAGATACGCAGTATTTT.

The CDR3 here is CASSQEGGYEQYF. As DNA, the CDR3 is TGCGCCAGCAGCCAAGAGGGGGGGTACGAGCAGTACTTC. The V call is TRBV4-3, the J call TRBJ2-7, with 7 positions matching TRBD2. The CDR3 contains 13 residues. The trim removed 0 bases at V and 4 bases at J, leaving 0 bases unmatched. Germline CDR1 reads LGHNA; CDR2 reads YSLEER.

The V call is TRBV2, the J call TRBJ2-3; D possibly corresponds to TRBD1 (6 bases). CDR1 and CDR2 (germline): SNHLY, FYNNEI. Trimming pared 7 bases from V and 1 base from J, leaving 12 bases between. The CDR3 loop spans 14 amino acids. CDR3 sequence reads: CASNWGLGTDTQYF. The CDR3 DNA reads as TGTGCCAGCAACTGGGGGCTGGGCACAGATACGCAGTATTTT.

The genes are TRBV5-6 and TRBJ1-1; possibly TRBD1 for D (5 bases). Germline V CDR1 and CDR2: SGHDT, YYEEEE. The CDR3 totals 12 residues. The V and J ends lost 0 bases and 7 bases respectively, with 7 bases between them. The chain's CDR3 is CASSLGRGEAFF. The CDR3 DNA follows: TGTGCCAGCAGCTTGGGGAGGGGTGAAGCTTTCTTT.

V is TRBV9 and J is TRBJ2-2; no reliable D call. Germline-derived CDR1 and CDR2 are SGDLS and YYNGEE. The length of the CDR3 is 16 residues. V lost 4 bases, J lost 1 base, and 14 bases lay in between. Here the CDR3 DNA reads TGTGCCAGCAGCCTTCCCCCAGTCCTGAACACCGGGGAGCTGTTTTTT. This gives the protein CASSLPPVLNTGELFF.

The chain links TRBV4-1 to TRBJ2-1, with TRBD1 matching 7 bases. In germline, CDR1 is MGHRA, CDR2 YSYEKL. This CDR3 region has 17 residues. The V and J ends lost 6 bases and 0 bases, in that order; junction bases with no gene match: 11. CDR3 sequence: CASRDPKGAHSYNEQFF. The CDR3, as DNA: TGCGCCAGCAGGGACCCAAAGGGGGCACACTCCTACAATGAGCAGTTCTTC.

This clone was counted between two and nine times. J is TRBJ1-3 and V is TRBV19; D remains ambiguous. Germline lookup yields CDR1 LNHDA and CDR2 SQIVND (reference sequence). The CDR3 length is 14 residues. With 5 bases removed from V and 3 bases from J, the gap between germline ends came to 11 bases. CDR3 protein: CASSLVAHGNTIYF. The CDR3 DNA follows: TGTGCCAGTAGTTTGGTTGCACATGGAAACACCATATATTTT.

The chain employs TRBV15 and TRBJ1-4; a possible D gene is TRBD1 (5 bases). Germline V gene lookup returns CDR1 LNHNV and CDR2 YYDKDF (reference sequence). CDR3 length: 13 residues. Trimming removed 9 bases at V and 4 bases at J, with 12 bases between. CDR3 loop: CATTGDFNEKLFF. DNA of the CDR3: TGTGCCACAACCGGGGACTTTAATGAAAAACTGTTTTTT.

The chain recombines TRBV7-2 with TRBJ2-2; 12 bases align to TRBD2. Per germline, CDR1 SGHTA and CDR2 FQGNSA. The CDR3 sequence is 16 residues long. V gave up 3 bases and J gave up 8 bases; unmatched junction bases: 7. The CDR3 sequence: CASSFNPGTSGGELFF. CDR3 in DNA: TGTGCCAGCAGCTTCAACCCCGGGACTAGCGGGGGGGAGCTGTTTTTT.

This chain links TRBV16 with TRBJ2-7; 9 positions agree with TRBD2. The CDR3 sequence is 14 residues long. Trimming cost V 4 bases and J 0 bases; bases outside gene matches: 1. CDR1 is KGHSY and CDR2 is FQNENV in the germline V gene. CDR3 protein: CASSLAGDSYEQYF. CDR3 coding DNA: TGTGCCAGCAGCCTAGCGGGAGACTCCTACGAGCAGTACTTC.

V and J are TRBV13 and TRBJ2-7; 7 bases agree with TRBD1. Looked up from germline, CDR1 is PRHDT and CDR2 is FYEKMQ (reference sequence). The J segment lost 2 bases and the V segment lost 4 bases, leaving 8 bases of the junction unmatched. There are 15 residues in the CDR3. CDR3 DNA: TGTGCCAGCAGCTCCAGCCATACAGGGGCCTACGAGCAGTACTTC. It translates to CASSSSHTGAYEQYF. Drawing the rest from reference TRBV13 and TRBJ2-7, the complete variable domain is AAGVIQSPRHLIKEKRETATLKCYPIPRHDTVYWYQQGPGQDPQFLISFYEKMQSDKGSIPDRFSAQQFSDYHSELNMSSLELGDSALYFCASSSSHTGAYEQYFGPGTRLTVT.

The chain carries TRBV15 and TRBJ1-5; D gene ambiguous. Germline V lookup: CDR1 LNHNV, CDR2 YYDKDF (reference sequence). V dropped 3 bases and J dropped 9 bases, with 12 bases sitting between them. This CDR3 has 13 residues. For the CDR3, the DNA is TGTGCCACCAGCAGCGCTCCCTTGAGGCCCCAGCATTTT. Translation gives CATSSAPLRPQHF.

The V gene is TRBV2, the J gene TRBJ2-7; possible D gene TRBD2, 6 bases. The germline V gene encodes CDR1 SNHLY and CDR2 FYNNEI. The CDR3 has 15 residues. V was cut by 0 bases and J by 5 bases, with 14 bases left in between. CDR3 amino acids: CASSEALRGLDEQYF. In DNA, the CDR3 is TGTGCCAGCAGTGAAGCGCTTCGGGGACTCGACGAGCAGTACTTC.

This clone was seen more than once but under ten times. V is TRBV16 and J is TRBJ1-2; tentative D call: TRBD1 (6 bases). Trimming left V 4 bases short and J 0 bases short, with 12 bases between. The CDR3 covers 15 residues. From germline, CDR1 is KGHSY and CDR2 FQNENV. Written as DNA, the CDR3 is TGTGCCAGCAGCCCTAAGGGGACACCTAACTATGGCTACACCTTC. Translation gives CASSPKGTPNYGYTF.

The chain has TRBV5-6 and TRBJ2-1, with D maybe TRBD2 (6 bases). V gave up 0 bases and J gave up 1 base, with 11 bases separating them. Germline V CDR1 and CDR2: SGHDT, YYEEEE. The CDR3 is 16 residues long. This CDR3 is CASSLAAGRSYNEQFF. In DNA form, the CDR3 reads TGTGCCAGCAGCTTGGCCGCAGGGAGGTCCTACAATGAGCAGTTCTTC.

The chain has TRBV6-5 and TRBJ2-7, with D possibly matching TRBD1 (5 bases). The CDR3 length is 14 residues. V lost 8 bases to trimming and J lost 7 bases, with 21 bases between them. Per the germline V gene, CDR1 is MNHEY and CDR2 is SVGAGI. CDR3 nucleotide sequence: TGTGCCAGCTTTGAGTGGGGCCTGACGTTAGAGCAGTACGTC. It encodes CASFEWGLTLEQYV.

This chain links TRBV5-4 with TRBJ1-1; tentative D call: TRBD1 (5 bases). V lost 7 bases, J lost 0 bases, and 16 bases lay in between. CDR3 size: 15 residues. Germline lookup yields CDR1 SGHNT and CDR2 YYREEE (reference sequence). DNA for the CDR3: TGTGCCAGCTCCTTTTGGGGGGGGATGAACACTGAAGCTTTCTTT. This codes for CASSFWGGMNTEAFF.

This clone was seen only a few times. The V gene is TRBV4-2, the J gene TRBJ1-5, with D perhaps TRBD1 (5 bases). The CDR3 extends over 16 amino acids. Per germline, CDR1 LGHNA and CDR2 YNFKEQ. Trimming left V 0 bases short and J 4 bases short, with 13 bases between. CDR3 loop: CASSQDRTSGNQPQHF. CDR3 nucleotides: TGTGCCAGCAGCCAAGATCGGACATCCGGAAATCAGCCCCAGCATTTT.

This sequence joins TRBV5-6 and TRBJ1-3; 7 nucleotides line up with TRBD1. The CDR3 has 14 residues. J gave up 2 bases and V 2 bases, and 1 base lay outside the gene matches. Germline CDR1 is SGHDT and CDR2 is YYEEEE. CDR3 residues: CASSFGQAGNTIYF. As DNA, the CDR3 is TGTGCCAGCAGCTTCGGACAGGCTGGAAACACCATATATTTT.

J is TRBJ1-1 and V is TRBV19, with TRBD1 matching 9 bases. The CDR3 runs 14 residues. Germline assignment: CDR1 LNHDA and CDR2 SQIVND (reference sequence). V was pared by 5 bases and J by 1 base, with 2 bases of the junction left unmatched. CDR3 DNA: TGTGCCAGTAGTTGGACAGGGGAGAACACTGAAGCTTTCTTT. Its protein product is CASSWTGENTEAFF.

J is TRBJ2-1 and V is TRBV25-1; the match to TRBD1 covers 7 bases. Germline-derived CDR1 and CDR2 are MGHDK and SYGVNS. The CDR3 is 16 amino acids. V lost 5 bases and J lost 6; bases outside the gene matches: 13. Written as DNA, the CDR3 is TGTGCCAGCAGTCCCGTGGGCTATACAGGGGTCAATGAGCAGTTCTTC. Protein sequence: CASSPVGYTGVNEQFF.

Only a few counts were recorded for this clone. The V and J genes are TRBV27 and TRBJ2-7; 9 bases match TRBD1. With 7 bases clipped from V and 2 bases from J, the junction kept 12 bases outside the gene matches. Germline lookup yields CDR1 MNHEY and CDR2 SMNVEV (reference sequence). The CDR3 has 16 amino acids. CDR3 DNA: TGTGCCAGCACCCCCTCGCGACGGGACAGGGCCTACGAGCAGTACTTC. Protein product: CASTPSRRDRAYEQYF.